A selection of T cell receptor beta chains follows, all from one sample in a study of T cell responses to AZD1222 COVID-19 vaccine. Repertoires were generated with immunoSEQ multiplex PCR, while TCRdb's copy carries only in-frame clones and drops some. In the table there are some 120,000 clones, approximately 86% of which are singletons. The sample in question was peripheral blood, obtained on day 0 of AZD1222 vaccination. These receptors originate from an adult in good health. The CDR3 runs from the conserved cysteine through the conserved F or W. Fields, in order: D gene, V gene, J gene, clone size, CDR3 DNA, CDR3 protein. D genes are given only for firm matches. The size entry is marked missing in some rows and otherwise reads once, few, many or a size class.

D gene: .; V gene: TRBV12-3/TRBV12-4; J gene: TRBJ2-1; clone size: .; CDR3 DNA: TGTGCCAGCAGTTTAAAGGTGGATGAGCAGTTCTTC; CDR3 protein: CASSLKVDEQFF
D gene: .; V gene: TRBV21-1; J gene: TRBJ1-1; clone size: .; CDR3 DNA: TGTGCCAGCAGCAAAGGGACCGGGATGAACACTGAAGCTTTCTTT; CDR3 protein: CASSKGTGMNTEAFF
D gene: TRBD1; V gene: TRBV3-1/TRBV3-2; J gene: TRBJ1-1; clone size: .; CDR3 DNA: TGTGCCAGCAGCCTGGGGACAGCCAACACTGAAGCTTTCTTT; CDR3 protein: CASSLGTANTEAFF
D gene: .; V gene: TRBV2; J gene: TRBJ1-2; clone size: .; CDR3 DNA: TGTGCCAGCAACCTGAGGGGGGCCTATGGCTACACCTTC; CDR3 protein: CASNLRGAYGYTF
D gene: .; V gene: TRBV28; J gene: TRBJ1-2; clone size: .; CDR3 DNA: TGTGCCAGCAGCCCCGAGCAGGGGAGGTATGGCTACACCTTC; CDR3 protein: CASSPEQGRYGYTF
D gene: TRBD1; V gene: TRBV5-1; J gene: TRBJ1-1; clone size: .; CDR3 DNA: TGCGCCAGCAGGACAGGGTCCCTGAACACTGAAGCTTTCTTT; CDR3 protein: CASRTGSLNTEAFF
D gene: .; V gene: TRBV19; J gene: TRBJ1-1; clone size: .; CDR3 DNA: TGTGCCAGTAGTATTATGGTTCACACTGAAGCTTTCTTT; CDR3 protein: CASSIMVHTEAFF
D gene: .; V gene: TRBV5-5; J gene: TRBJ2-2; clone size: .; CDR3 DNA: TGTGCCAGCAGCTTACACGGAACCGGCACCGGGGAGCTGTTTTTT; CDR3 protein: CASSLHGTGTGELFF
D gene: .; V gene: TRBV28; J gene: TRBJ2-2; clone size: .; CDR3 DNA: TGTGCCAGCAGCCCGCTCGGGGCGGAGCTGAACACCGGGGAGCTGTTTTTT; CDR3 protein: CASSPLGAELNTGELFF
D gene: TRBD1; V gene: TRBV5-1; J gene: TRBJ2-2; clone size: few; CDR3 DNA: TGCGCCAGCAGCTCAGGGACAGAAGTTATGGGAGCCGGGGAGCTGTTTTTT; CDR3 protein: CASSSGTEVMGAGELFF
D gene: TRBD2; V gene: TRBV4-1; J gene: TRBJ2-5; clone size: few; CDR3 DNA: TGCGCCAGCAGCCCGCAGACTAGCGGGACTCTAGAGACCCAGTACTTC; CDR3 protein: CASSPQTSGTLETQYF
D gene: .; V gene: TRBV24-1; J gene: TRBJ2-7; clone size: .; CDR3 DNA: TGTGCCACCAGCCAAACAACAGGGAAACAGGACGAGCAGTACTTC; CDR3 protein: CATSQTTGKQDEQYF
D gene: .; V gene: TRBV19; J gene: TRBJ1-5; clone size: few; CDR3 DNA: TGTGCCAGTAGTCTTATCGGGGTCCCCAATCAGCCCCAGCATTTT; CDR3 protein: CASSLIGVPNQPQHF
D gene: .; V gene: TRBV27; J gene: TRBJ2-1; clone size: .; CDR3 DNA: TGTGCCAGCAGTTTCGGGTACAATGAGCAGTTCTTC; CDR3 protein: CASSFGYNEQFF
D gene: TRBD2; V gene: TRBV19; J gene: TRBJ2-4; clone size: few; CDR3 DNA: TGTGCCAGTAGGTGGTTAGGAAGAGGGAGGGAAAACATTCAGTACTTC; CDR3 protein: CASRWLGRGRENIQYF
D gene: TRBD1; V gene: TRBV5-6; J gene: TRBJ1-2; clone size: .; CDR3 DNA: TGTGCCAGCAGCTTAGGCGAGACAGGGACGCGCGGCGATGGCTACACCTTC; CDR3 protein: CASSLGETGTRGDGYTF
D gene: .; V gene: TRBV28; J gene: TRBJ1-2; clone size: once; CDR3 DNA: TGTGCCAGCACTCCCGGGGGGGACTATGGCTACACCTTC; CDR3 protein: CASTPGGDYGYTF
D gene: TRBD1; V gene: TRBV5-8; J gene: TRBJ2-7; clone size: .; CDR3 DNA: TGTGCCAGCAGCTTGTGGACAGGGGAATCCTACGAGCAGTACTTC; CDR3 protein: CASSLWTGESYEQYF
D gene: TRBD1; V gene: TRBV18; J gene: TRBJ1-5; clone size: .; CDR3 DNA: TGTGCCAGCTCACCAGGGACAGGGGGGAATCAGCCCCAGCATTTT; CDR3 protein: CASSPGTGGNQPQHF
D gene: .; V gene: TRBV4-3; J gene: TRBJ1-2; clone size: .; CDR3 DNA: TGCGCCAGCAGCCAGAGAACAAATACCAACTATGGCTACACCTTC; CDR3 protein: CASSQRTNTNYGYTF
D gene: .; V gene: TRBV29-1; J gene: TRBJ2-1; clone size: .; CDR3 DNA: TGCAGCGTTCCATCTGGGGGACTGAGCTCCTACAATGAGCAGTTCTTC; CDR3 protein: CSVPSGGLSSYNEQFF
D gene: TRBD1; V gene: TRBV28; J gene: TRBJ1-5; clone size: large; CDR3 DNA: TGTGCCAGCAGCGAGACCGGGACAGGGGGTTCGCGACAGCCCCAGCATTTT; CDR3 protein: CASSETGTGGSRQPQHF
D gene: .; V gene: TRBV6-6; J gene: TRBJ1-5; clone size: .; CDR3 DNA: TGTGCCAGCCGGAAGACAGGCTCCAATCAGCCCCAGCATTTT; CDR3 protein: CASRKTGSNQPQHF
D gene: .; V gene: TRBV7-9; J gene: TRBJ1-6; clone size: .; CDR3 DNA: TGTGCCAGCGGCAGGGATAATTCACCCCTCCACTTT; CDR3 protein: CASGRDNSPLHF
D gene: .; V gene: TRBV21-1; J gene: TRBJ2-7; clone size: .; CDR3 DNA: TGTGCCAGCAGCGTTTACCGGGACAGGGGGAGTCTCGAGCAGTACTTC; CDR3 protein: CASSVYRDRGSLEQYF
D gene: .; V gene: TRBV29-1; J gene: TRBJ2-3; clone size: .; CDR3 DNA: TGCAGCGGTGCTAGCACAGATACGCAGTATTTT; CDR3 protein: CSGASTDTQYF
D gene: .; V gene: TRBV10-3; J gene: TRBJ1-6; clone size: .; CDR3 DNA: TGTGCCATCTCCGGGACACAGAACTCACCCCTCCACTTT; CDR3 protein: CAISGTQNSPLHF
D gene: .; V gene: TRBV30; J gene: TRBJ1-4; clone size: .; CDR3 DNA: TGTGCCTGGAGTACGAATATCGGAGAAAAACTGTTTTTT; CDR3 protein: CAWSTNIGEKLFF
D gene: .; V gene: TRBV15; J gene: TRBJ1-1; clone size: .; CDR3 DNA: TGTGCCACCAGCAGAGTACCAGATAACACTGAAGCTTTCTTT; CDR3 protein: CATSRVPDNTEAFF
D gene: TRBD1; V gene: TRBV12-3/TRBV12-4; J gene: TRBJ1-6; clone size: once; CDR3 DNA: TGTGCCAGCAGTGTCTGGACAGGGGGCCCCCTCCACTTT; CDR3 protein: CASSVWTGGPLHF
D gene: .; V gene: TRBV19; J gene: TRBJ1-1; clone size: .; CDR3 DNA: TGTGCCAGCAGGCCTGGACGGACTGAAGCTTTCTTT; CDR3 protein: CASRPGRTEAFF
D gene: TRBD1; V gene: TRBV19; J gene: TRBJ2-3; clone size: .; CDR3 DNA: TGTGCCAGTAGTCCGTTGACAGGGGGGGCCGATACGCAGTATTTT; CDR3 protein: CASSPLTGGADTQYF
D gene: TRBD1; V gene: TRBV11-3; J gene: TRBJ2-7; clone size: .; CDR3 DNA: TGTGCCAGCAGCTTACATCCCCCCGGGTCGACAGGGGGAGACGAGCAGTACTTC; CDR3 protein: CASSLHPPGSTGGDEQYF
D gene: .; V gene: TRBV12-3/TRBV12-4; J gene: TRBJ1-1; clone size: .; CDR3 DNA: TGTGCCAGCAGTCAGAGCAATGGAGCTGAAGCTTTCTTT; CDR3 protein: CASSQSNGAEAFF
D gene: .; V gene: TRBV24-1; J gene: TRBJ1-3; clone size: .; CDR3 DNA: TGTGCCACCAGTGATTTGAGCGGGGGCCGGTATTTT; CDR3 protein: CATSDLSGGRYF
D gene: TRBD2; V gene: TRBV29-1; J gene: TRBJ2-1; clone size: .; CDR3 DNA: TGCAGCGTTGTCGGGACTAGCGGGGATCAGTCGCAGTTCTTC; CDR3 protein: CSVVGTSGDQSQFF
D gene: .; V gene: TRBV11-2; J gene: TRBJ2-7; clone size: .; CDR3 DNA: TGTGCCAGCAGCCCCATTAATAGGCAGGGGACCTACGAGCAGTACTTC; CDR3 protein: CASSPINRQGTYEQYF
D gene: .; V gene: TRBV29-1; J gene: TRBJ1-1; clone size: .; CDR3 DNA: TGCAGCGTTATAGCGGACAGTAATAGGTTCGCTGAAGCTTTCTTT; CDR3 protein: CSVIADSNRFAEAFF
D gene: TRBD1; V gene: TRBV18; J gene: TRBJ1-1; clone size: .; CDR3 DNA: TGTGCCAGCTCACCACAGCCAGGGGGTGTGTTGAGTGAAGCTTTCTTT; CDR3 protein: CASSPQPGGVLSEAFF
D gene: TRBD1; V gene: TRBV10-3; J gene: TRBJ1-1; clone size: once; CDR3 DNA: TGTGCCATCAGTGACCCAGGGGGCGGCGGCACTGAAGCTTTCTTT; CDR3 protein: CAISDPGGGGTEAFF
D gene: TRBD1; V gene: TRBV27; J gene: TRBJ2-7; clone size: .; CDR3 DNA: TGTGCCAGCAGTACTGGGACAGCTTTCGTCGAGCAGTACTTC; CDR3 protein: CASSTGTAFVEQYF
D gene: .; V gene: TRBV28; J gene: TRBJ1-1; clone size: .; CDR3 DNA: TGTGCCAGCAGTTTAGGACGGGGATACACTGAAGCTTTCTTT; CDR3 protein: CASSLGRGYTEAFF
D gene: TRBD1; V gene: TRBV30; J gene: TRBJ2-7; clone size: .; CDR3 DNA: TGTGCCTGGAGTGTAGGACAGGGGGCGATTCACGAGCAGTACTTC; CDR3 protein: CAWSVGQGAIHEQYF
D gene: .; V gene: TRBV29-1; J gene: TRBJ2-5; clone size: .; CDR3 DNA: TGCAGCGTTCCCAGGTTCCCCACAGAGACCCAGTACTTC; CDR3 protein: CSVPRFPTETQYF
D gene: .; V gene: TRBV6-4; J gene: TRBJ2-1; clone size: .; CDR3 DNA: TGTGCCAGGATCAACTACAATGAGCAGTTCTTC; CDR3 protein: CARINYNEQFF
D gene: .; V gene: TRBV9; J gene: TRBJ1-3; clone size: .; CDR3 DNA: TGTGCCAGCAGCGCAGGTCGCTCTGGAAACACCATATATTTT; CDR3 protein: CASSAGRSGNTIYF
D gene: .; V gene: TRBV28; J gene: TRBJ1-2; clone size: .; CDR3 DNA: TGTGCCAGCAGTGGGTTAGGAGGCTACACCTTC; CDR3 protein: CASSGLGGYTF
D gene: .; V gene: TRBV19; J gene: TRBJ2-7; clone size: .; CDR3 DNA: TGTGCCAGTAGCCTAGGGGCAGCGGTGCGAACCTACGAGCAGTACTTC; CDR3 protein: CASSLGAAVRTYEQYF
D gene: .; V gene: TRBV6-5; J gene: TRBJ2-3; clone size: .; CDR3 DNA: TGTGCCAGCAGTTACTCGAAAGGGAACACGCAGTATTTT; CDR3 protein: CASSYSKGNTQYF
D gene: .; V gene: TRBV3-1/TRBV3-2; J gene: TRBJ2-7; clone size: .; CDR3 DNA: TGTGCCAGCAGCCAAGTGGCGGGGAGCTCCTACGAGCAGTACTTC; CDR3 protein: CASSQVAGSSYEQYF
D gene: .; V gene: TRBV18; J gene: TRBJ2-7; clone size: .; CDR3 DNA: TGTGCCAGCTCACCCATACAGGGCGTCGACGAGCAGTACTTC; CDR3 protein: CASSPIQGVDEQYF
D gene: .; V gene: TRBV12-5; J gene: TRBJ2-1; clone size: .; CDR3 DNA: TGTGCTAGTGGTTTGACCGGCTACAATGAGCAGTTCTTC; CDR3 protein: CASGLTGYNEQFF
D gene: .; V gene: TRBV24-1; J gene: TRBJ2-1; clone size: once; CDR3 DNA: TGTGCCACCAGTGAACTTGGGGGTCGGCAGTTCTTC; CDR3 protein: CATSELGGRQFF
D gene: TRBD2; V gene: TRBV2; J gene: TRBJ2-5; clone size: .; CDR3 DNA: TGTGCCAGCAAAGGGACTAGCGCTGAGACCCAGTACTTC; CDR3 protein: CASKGTSAETQYF
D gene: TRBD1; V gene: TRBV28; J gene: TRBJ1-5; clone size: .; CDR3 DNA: TGTGCCAGCAGTTTCGCAGGGGGCGCAGGGGACCGGAGGAAGCCCCAGCATTTT; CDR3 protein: CASSFAGGAGDRRKPQHF
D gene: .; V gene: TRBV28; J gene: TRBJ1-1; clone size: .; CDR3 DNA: TGTGCCAGCAGTTTATCAGTCCCTGAAGCTTTCTTT; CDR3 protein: CASSLSVPEAFF
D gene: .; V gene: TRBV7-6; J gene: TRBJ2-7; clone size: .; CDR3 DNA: TGTGCCAGCAGCTTGGGGGCAGGTCTCTCCTACGAGCAGTACTTC; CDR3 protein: CASSLGAGLSYEQYF